This TCR beta chain was retrieved from a study of Graves' ophthalmopathy and Graves' hyperthyroidism. General study points: Sensitivity reached 55% to 71% and specificity roughly 72% when the model predicted ophthalmopathy progression. Clonotypes were expanded in thyroid at above 0.001 frequency, and most also appeared in blood.

The CDR3 is made up of 17 amino acids. CDR1 is PRHDT and CDR2 is FYEKMQ in the germline V gene (reference sequence). Losses at the gene ends were 6 bases for V and 0 bases for J; bases not matched to a gene: 8. Amplification of the TCR beta CDR3 regions used RNA transcripts (as template). The authors performed first-round RT-PCR with HTBI primers and then a second-round multiplex PCR. TCRdb re-analysed the multiplex PCR reads in MiXCR, keeping a single row per CDR3 protein. The table has fewer than 250,000 distinct CDR3 sequences, over 25% seen once. PBMCs were isolated from a 10 ml sample of fresh peripheral blood. In this sample, this clonotype turned up many times. Its specificity is unknown.

Sequences were obtained from peripheral blood. The chain has TRBV13 and TRBJ2-7, with 13 bases identical to TRBD2. This TCR came from a man aged 45-65 years with Graves' ophthalmopathy. Here the CDR3 DNA reads TGTGCCAGCAGGGGGGGACTAGCGGGACCCCGCTCCTACGAGCAGTACTTC. Translation gives CASRGGLAGPRSYEQYF.